These 8 T cell receptor beta chains share one sample of origin, sequenced in a study of spatial heterogeneity in lung cancer. The time point here: sample taken at primary tumor resection. Sequencing covered unsorted whole RNA taken from tumor, nontumor lung or frozen PBMC. TCRdb redid the calling of the 5' RACE reads with MiXCR, one entry per CDR3 protein. Of around 25,000 distinct CDR3 sequences in the sample, 10% to 15% are singletons; the top ten hold about 25%. The sequencing used PBMCs, collected at surgery. The receptors come from a female donor with early-stage non-small cell lung cancer.

The chain links TRBV7-3 to TRBJ2-1; the D gene is possibly TRBD1 (5 bases). The CDR3 runs 13 residues. Trimming shortened V by 5 bases and J by 3 bases, and 8 bases separated the two germline ends. Germline V CDR1 and CDR2: SGHTA, FQGTGA. The CDR3 protein is CASSLGDYNEQFF. As DNA, the CDR3 is TGTGCCAGCAGCCTAGGGGACTACAATGAGCAGTTCTTC.

This clonotype was counted ten times or more. The genes are TRBV4-2 and TRBJ2-5; D is perhaps TRBD1 or TRBD2 (5 bases each). Germline CDR1 is LGHNA and CDR2 is YNFKEQ. The ends were cut back, 0 bases at V and 2 bases at J, with 13 bases in the middle. This CDR3 is built from 16 residues. The CDR3 spells CASSQEGRGQQETQYF. Here the CDR3 DNA reads TGTGCCAGCAGCCAAGAGGGGAGAGGACAACAAGAGACCCAGTACTTC.

Ten or more counts support this clonotype. V gene TRBV6-6 combines with J gene TRBJ1-5; D remains unclear. The CDR3 loop spans 16 amino acids. V lost 0 bases, J lost 1 base, and 10 bases lay in between. Per germline, CDR1 MNHNY and CDR2 SVGAGI (reference sequence). The CDR3 DNA reads as TGTGCCAGCAGTTACTCTAGCGATTCGAGCAATCAGCCCCAGCATTTT. Translating gives CASSYSSDSSNQPQHF.

This clonotype was observed many times. The genes are TRBV7-2 and TRBJ2-7, with 9 positions matching TRBD2. With V trimmed by 2 bases and J by 7 bases, 9 bases remained unmatched. Germline values: CDR1 SGHTA, CDR2 FQGNSA. This CDR3 comprises 15 residues. The DNA for the CDR3 is TGTGCCAGCAGCTTATCATCTAGCGGGGCTGGGGAGCAGTACTTC. Its translation: CASSLSSSGAGEQYF.

The chain employs TRBV28 and TRBJ1-5; maybe TRBD1 (5 bases). V lost 5 bases and J 5 bases, leaving 19 bases between the germline ends. The length of the CDR3 is 16 residues. Germline V gene lookup returns CDR1 MDHEN and CDR2 SYDVKM. For the CDR3, the DNA is TGTGCCAGCAGTGGCTTTGGGACCGCGATCGATCAGCCCCAGCATTTT. Residues: CASSGFGTAIDQPQHF.

This clonotype was seen more than once but under ten times. The rearrangement joins TRBV30 to TRBJ2-1; TRBD2 matches 7 bases. CDR1 is GTSNPN, CDR2 SVGIG, per germline (reference sequence). Trimming removed 3 bases from V and 0 bases from J; junction bases left unmatched: 2. The CDR3 runs 14 residues. CDR3: CAWSAGDSYNEQFF. CDR3 DNA: TGTGCCTGGAGCGCGGGAGACTCCTACAATGAGCAGTTCTTC.

This clonotype was found many times. In nucleotides, the CDR3 is TGCAGCACCAGGACAGGGCCGAACACCGGGGAGCTGTTTTTT. It encodes CSTRTGPNTGELFF. The chain recombines TRBV29-1 with TRBJ2-2; 8 nucleotides match TRBD1. V lost 8 bases to trimming and J lost 0 bases; unmatched junction nucleotides: 5. There are 14 residues in the CDR3. Germline loops: CDR1 SQVTM, CDR2 ANQGSEA.

This clonotype was counted many times. The V and J genes are TRBV6-1 and TRBJ1-1, with D unresolved. Per germline, CDR1 MNHNS and CDR2 SASEGT. CDR3 size: 13 residues. The V end lost 2 bases, the J end lost 5 bases, and 9 bases lay between the germline ends. The CDR3 protein is CASSESYLTEAFF. DNA for the CDR3: TGTGCCAGCAGTGAAAGTTACCTGACTGAAGCTTTCTTT.